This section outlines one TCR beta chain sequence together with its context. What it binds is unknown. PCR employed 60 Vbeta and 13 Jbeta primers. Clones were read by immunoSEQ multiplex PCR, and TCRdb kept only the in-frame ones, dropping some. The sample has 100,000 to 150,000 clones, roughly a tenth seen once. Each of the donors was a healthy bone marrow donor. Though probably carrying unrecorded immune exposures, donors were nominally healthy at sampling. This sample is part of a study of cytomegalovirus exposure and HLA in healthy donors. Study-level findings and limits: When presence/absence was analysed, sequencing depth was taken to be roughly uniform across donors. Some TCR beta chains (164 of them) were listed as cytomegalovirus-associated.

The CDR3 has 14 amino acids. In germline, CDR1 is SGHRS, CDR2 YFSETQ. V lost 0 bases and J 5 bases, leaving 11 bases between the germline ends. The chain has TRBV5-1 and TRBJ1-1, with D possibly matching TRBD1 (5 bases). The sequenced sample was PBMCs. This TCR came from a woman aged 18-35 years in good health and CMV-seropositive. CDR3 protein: CASSLEAGYTEAFF. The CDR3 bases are TGCGCCAGCAGCTTGGAGGCAGGGTATACTGAAGCTTTCTTT.